The present entry profiles one T cell receptor beta chain with its context. The data derive from a study of PD-1 blockade in classical Hodgkin lymphoma. TCRdb keeps only in-frame clones here, not all; method: immunoSEQ multiplex PCR. The table shows roughly 70,000 clones, with 85% to 95% occurring only once. Specified time point: newly diagnosed, previously untreated cHL patient sample. V lost 1 base and J lost 5; bases outside the gene matches: 7. This CDR3 has 16 amino acids. Germline CDR1 SGHAT, CDR2 FQNNGV. The V gene is TRBV11-2, the J gene TRBJ2-5, with 10 bases lining up with TRBD2. This sequence was found in a human donor with classical Hodgkin lymphoma. The sample taken for sequencing was peripheral blood mononuclear cells (PBMCs). CDR3 nucleotides: TGTGCCAGCAGCTTAGGGACTAGCGGCTTGAGGGAGACCCAGTACTTC. Protein sequence: CASSLGTSGLRETQYF.